A single sample is the source of the 23 T cell receptor beta chains below, sequenced in a study of regulatory T cells in long-lasting Graves disease (dated by TCRdb to the early 2020s). The time point label corresponds to: newly diagnosed GD, antithyroid drugs for less than 3 months. For both TCR sequencing and RNA sequencing, RNA was extracted from PBMCs using TRIzol. The library was obtained by multiplex PCR. Sequenced using an Illumina HiSeq 4000. To build TCR beta libraries, CDR3 regions were amplified by Arm-PCR using iRepertoire HTBI primers. TCRdb trimmed public reads at Q25 via fastp, called clones via MiXCR and kept in-frame beta chains. Rows are combined by CDR3 protein, so each entry shows the most common genes and DNA. The sample table contains about 520,000 distinct CDR3 sequences; only one count was recorded for around 12% of them. The top ten hold approximately 9.6% of the sample. This sample was also put to use in a study of T cells in Graves' hyperthyroidism and ophthalmopathy.

The specimen comprised peripheral blood mononuclear cells (PBMCs), sampled at new diagnosis, from a patient treated with antithyroid drugs. Receptors originate from a woman in her twenties or thirties with Graves disease. Donor details come from another sample of the same person, matched by shared clones.

As regards this clonotype: Given a far larger clone just one base away, this is likely a sequencing read error. V usage is TRBV4-1 and J usage is TRBJ2-7; 8 nucleotides match TRBD2. The germline V gene encodes CDR1 MGHRA and CDR2 YSYEKL. The CDR3 is made up of 12 amino acids. CDR3: CASSPGGYGQYF. Written as DNA, the CDR3 is TGTGCCAGCAGCCCGGGGGGGTACGGGCAGTACTTC.

This clonotype was recorded many times. An end of the junction differs from the germline gene, which may be a read error. V and J are TRBV2 and TRBJ2-1; 7 nucleotides match TRBD1. The CDR3 runs 14 residues. Germline CDR1 reads SNHLY; CDR2 reads FYNNEI. CDR3 nucleotide sequence: TGTGCCGGCAGTGAGGGGACAGTCTACAATGAGCAGTTCTTC. This translates into CAGSEGTVYNEQFF. The whole variable domain, remainder taken from reference TRBV2 and TRBJ2-1, is EPEVTQTPSHQVTQMGQEVILRCVPISNHLYFYWYRQILGQKVEFLVSFYNNEISEKSEIFDDQFSVERPDGSNFTLKIRSTKLEDSAMYFCAGSEGTVYNEQFFGPGTRLTVL.

This clonotype appeared a few times. The J gene is TRBJ2-2, the V gene TRBV20-1; D is uncertain. Germline-derived CDR1 and CDR2 are DFQATT and SNEGSKA (reference sequence). The V end lost 3 bases, the J end lost 0 bases, and 5 bases lay between the germline ends. The CDR3 totals 13 residues. Written as DNA, the CDR3 is TGCAGTGCTAGTCTCGCGAACACCGGGGAGCTGTTTTTT. Protein sequence: CSASLANTGELFF.

This clonotype was found many times. The gene calls are TRBV24-1 and TRBJ2-3; D call uncertain. CDR1 KGHDR and CDR2 SFDVKD come from the germline V gene. The CDR3 runs to 12 residues. The ends were cut back, 3 bases at V and 6 bases at J, with 6 bases in the middle. The CDR3 DNA follows: TGTGCCACCAGTGATCCCTCGGATACGCAGTATTTT. Translating gives CATSDPSDTQYF.

There are a few counts of this clonotype. The chain carries TRBV20-1 and TRBJ2-5, with 8 bases identical to TRBD1. The junction had 8 bases not matched to a gene; V was cut back by 3 bases and J by 5 bases. The CDR3 runs 14 residues. Looked up from germline, CDR1 is DFQATT and CDR2 is SNEGSKA (reference sequence). The CDR3: CSARSRGLAETQYF. CDR3 bases: TGCAGTGCTAGGAGCAGGGGGCTTGCCGAGACCCAGTACTTC.

The gene calls are TRBV19 and TRBJ1-1; D is ambiguous. Per the germline V gene, CDR1 is LNHDA and CDR2 is SQIVND (reference sequence). V gave up 6 bases and J gave up 6 bases, with 5 bases separating them. This CDR3 is 10 amino acids long. The CDR3 protein is CASRGAEAFF. In DNA form, the CDR3 reads TGTGCCAGTAGGGGAGCTGAAGCTTTCTTT. The full variable domain, in which reference TRBV19 and TRBJ1-1 provide the parts outside the CDR3, is DGGITQSPKYLFRKEGQNVTLSCEQNLNHDAMYWYRQDPGQGLRLIYYSQIVNDFQKGDIAEGYSVSREKKESFPLTVTSAQKNPTAFYLCASRGAEAFFGQGTRLTVV.

Details on this clonotype: With only one base between it and a far larger clone, this is likely a read error. This rearrangement joins TRBV6-1 to TRBJ2-2; D possibly corresponds to TRBD1 (5 bases). The CDR3 is 13 residues long. Germline CDR1 and CDR2: MNHNS and SASEGT. The V gene lost 5 bases and the J gene lost 6 bases, with 10 bases spanning the gap. The CDR3 loop is CASSQRGSGELFF. In DNA, the CDR3 is TGTGCCAGCAGTCAAAGGGGTTCCGGGGAGCTGTTTTTT.

CDR3 in DNA: TGTGCCAGCAGCACAGGACCAGACAATGAGCAGTTCTTC. As protein: CASSTGPDNEQFF. The chain has TRBV7-3 and TRBJ2-1, with D tentatively TRBD1 (5 bases). Trimming shortened V by 5 bases and J by 5 bases, and 10 bases separated the two germline ends. CDR1 is SGHTA and CDR2 is FQGTGA in the germline V gene. The CDR3 length is 13 residues.

In its sample, this clonotype was seen many times. The CDR3, as DNA: TGTGCCTGGAGTGGAGACAGGGCTGGCTATGGCTACACCTTC. This sequence encodes CAWSGDRAGYGYTF. The chain uses TRBV30 and TRBJ1-2; 7 bases are a match to TRBD1. CDR1 and CDR2 from the germline V gene are GTSNPN and SVGIG (reference sequence). J lost 4 bases, V lost 1 base, and 6 bases had no gene match. This CDR3 is built from 14 residues.

This clonotype was observed many times. The rearrangement links TRBV2 to TRBJ2-5; either TRBD1 or TRBD2 may fit D (6 bases each). V lost 4 bases and J 4 bases, leaving 10 bases between the germline ends. CDR1 and CDR2 from the germline V gene are SNHLY and FYNNEI. This CDR3 has 13 residues. The CDR3 sequence is CASSGRGSETQYF. DNA of the CDR3: TGTGCCAGCAGTGGGAGGGGGTCAGAGACCCAGTACTTC.

Comments on this clonotype: Given a much more abundant clone one base away, this may be a read error. The CDR3 does not close with the conserved phenylalanine or tryptophan, likely indicating a read error. The genes are TRBV7-2 and TRBJ2-7; D is unclear. Germline V gene data show CDR1 as SGHTA and CDR2 as FQGNSA. The CDR3 extends over 13 amino acids. V was cut by 2 bases and J by 3 bases, with 8 bases left in between. This chain's CDR3 is CASSLYSSYEQYL. CDR3 in DNA: TGTGCCAGCAGCTTATACAGTAGCTACGAGCAGTACTTG.

This clonotype was seen at least ten times. The genes are TRBV2 and TRBJ2-5; no firm D call. The CDR3 is made up of 14 amino acids. In germline, CDR1 is SNHLY, CDR2 FYNNEI. V lost 4 bases and J 2 bases, leaving 11 bases between the germline ends. The CDR3 reads CASSGHSEQETQYF. For the CDR3, the DNA is TGTGCCAGCAGTGGGCACAGCGAACAAGAGACCCAGTACTTC.

The chain recombines TRBV19 with TRBJ2-3; D may be TRBD2 (6 bases). From germline, CDR1 is LNHDA and CDR2 SQIVND (reference sequence). Between the trimmed V and J ends, which lost 4 bases and 0 bases, there was a span of 14 bases. The CDR3 is 16 amino acids. CDR3 region: CASSSPRGASTDTQYF. The CDR3 bases are TGTGCCAGTAGTAGTCCGCGGGGAGCTAGCACAGATACGCAGTATTTT.

This clonotype has ten or more counts. The V call is TRBV2, the J call TRBJ2-7, with D uncertain. CDR1 SNHLY and CDR2 FYNNEI come from the germline V gene. The CDR3 covers 13 residues. V lost 10 bases and J lost 9, with 22 bases in between. The CDR3 DNA reads as TGTGCCACCCAATACCACACCTCCTTGGGGCAGTACTTC. Translating it yields CATQYHTSLGQYF.

This clonotype was detected many times. The genes are TRBV6-1 and TRBJ1-5, with TRBD1 as a possible D gene (6 bases). From germline, CDR1 is MNHNS and CDR2 SASEGT. V was pared by 8 bases and J by 3 bases, with 14 bases between. This CDR3 is built from 14 residues. DNA of the CDR3: TGTGCCAGCGGCTACAGGGTGACCAATCAGCCCCAGCATTTT. This translates into CASGYRVTNQPQHF.

This clonotype was seen more than once but under ten times. The gene calls are TRBV15 and TRBJ2-1; 10 bases are shared with TRBD2. CDR1 and CDR2 (germline): LNHNV, YYDKDF (reference sequence). There are 16 residues in the CDR3. V was pared by 3 bases and J by 5 bases, with 7 bases of the junction left unmatched. For the CDR3, the DNA is TGTGCCACCAGCAGGGGACTAGCGCCGATAAACAATGAGCAGTTCTTC. It encodes CATSRGLAPINNEQFF.

This clonotype was detected ten times or more. The chain employs TRBV28 and TRBJ2-1; the D is unclear. The CDR3 covers 15 residues. Germline loops: CDR1 MDHEN, CDR2 SYDVKM. Trimming removed 2 bases at V and 3 bases at J, with 11 bases between. The CDR3 protein is CASSLIRTRYNEQFF. As DNA, the CDR3 is TGTGCCAGCAGTTTAATCAGGACCCGCTACAATGAGCAGTTCTTC.

There are many counts of this clonotype. The chain employs TRBV7-9 and TRBJ1-1; the D gene is possibly TRBD1 (5 bases). The V end lost 1 base, the J end lost 4 bases, and 19 bases lay between the germline ends. This CDR3 region has 17 residues. CDR1 and CDR2 from the germline V gene are SEHNR and FQNEAQ (reference sequence). The CDR3 DNA is TGTGCCAGCAGCTTAGTACGCCCCCGTTGGGGGGTCACTGAAGCTTTCTTT. Protein: CASSLVRPRWGVTEAFF. Together with reference TRBV7-9 and TRBJ1-1, the CDR3 gives the full variable domain: DTGVSQNPRHKITKRGQNVTFRCDPISEHNRLYWYRQTLGQGPEFLTYFQNEAQLEKSRLLSDRFSAERPKGSFSTLEIQRTEQGDSAMYLCASSLVRPRWGVTEAFFGQGTRLTVV.

The rearrangement links TRBV19 to TRBJ1-5; tentatively, D is TRBD1 (6 bases). CDR1 is LNHDA and CDR2 is SQIVND in the germline V gene (reference sequence). The CDR3 sequence is 14 residues long. V dropped 4 bases and J dropped 3 bases, with 10 bases sitting between them. This chain's CDR3 is CASSTGQYNQPQHF. CDR3 bases: TGTGCCAGTAGTACTGGACAGTACAATCAGCCCCAGCATTTT.

At least ten counts were recorded for this clonotype. The rearrangement joins TRBV7-2 to TRBJ1-1; 7 nucleotides align to TRBD1. The CDR3 is made up of 14 amino acids. The germline gives CDR1 SGHTA, CDR2 FQGNSA. Trimming cost V 4 bases and J 5 bases; bases outside gene matches: 7. CDR3 DNA sequence: TGTGCCAGCAGCTCTACAGGGGTAAGGACTGAAGCTTTCTTT. Its protein product is CASSSTGVRTEAFF.

Concerning this clonotype itself: A much larger clone differs from this one at a single base, so this may be a read error. The V gene is TRBV4-1, the J gene TRBJ2-7, with D perhaps assigned TRBD1 or TRBD2 (6 bases each). Germline V gene sequence: CDR1 MGHRA, CDR2 YSYEKL. The CDR3 has 16 amino acids. The CDR3 here is CASCQAFARGRREQYF. The CDR3 DNA is TGCGCCAGCTGCCAAGCATTCGCCCGGGGGCGACGGGAGCAGTACTTC.

This clonotype was picked up many times. The J gene is TRBJ1-1, the V gene TRBV30; TRBD1 is a possible D gene (5 bases). Trimming cost V 5 bases and J 11 bases, with 18 bases left between them. The CDR3 has 12 amino acids. CDR1 is GTSNPN, CDR2 SVGIG, per germline (reference sequence). This chain's CDR3 is CAWSGRQREAFF. The DNA for the CDR3 is TGTGCCTGGTCGGGGCGGCAACGTGAGGCTTTCTTT.

This clonotype was detected ten times or more. V and J are TRBV6-1 and TRBJ2-1, with TRBD2 matching over 10 bases. J gave up 3 bases and V 2 bases, and 16 bases lay outside the gene matches. Per germline, CDR1 MNHNS and CDR2 SASEGT. The CDR3 is 20 residues long. As DNA, the CDR3 is TGTGCCAGCAGTGAATCGTCTAGCGGGAGACCTTCGACCTACTACAATGAGCAGTTCTTC. Its translation: CASSESSSGRPSTYYNEQFF.